The clone carrying this TCR beta chain was seen ten or more times. Antigen: not known. The data are from a study of response to subunit inactivated influenza vaccine. Points from the study as a whole: It was the authors' suggestion that each seasonal influenza vaccination recruits few new T cells.

TCRdb re-analysed the RT-PCR reads in MiXCR, keeping a single row per CDR3 protein. Of around 580,000 distinct CDR3 sequences in the sample, about 15% are singletons; the top ten hold around 10%. The sequence came from a man between 50 and 59 years old who received an inactivated influenza vaccine. The sequencing here drew on PBMCs from blood, taken about 13 days after vaccination.

CDR3 DNA: TGTGCAGTTCAGCCGTTCACAGATACGCAGTATTTT. Translating it yields CAVQPFTDTQYF. The rearrangement links TRBV7-2 to TRBJ2-3; D not resolved. Germline lookup yields CDR1 SGHTA and CDR2 FQGNSA. The CDR3 has 12 residues.